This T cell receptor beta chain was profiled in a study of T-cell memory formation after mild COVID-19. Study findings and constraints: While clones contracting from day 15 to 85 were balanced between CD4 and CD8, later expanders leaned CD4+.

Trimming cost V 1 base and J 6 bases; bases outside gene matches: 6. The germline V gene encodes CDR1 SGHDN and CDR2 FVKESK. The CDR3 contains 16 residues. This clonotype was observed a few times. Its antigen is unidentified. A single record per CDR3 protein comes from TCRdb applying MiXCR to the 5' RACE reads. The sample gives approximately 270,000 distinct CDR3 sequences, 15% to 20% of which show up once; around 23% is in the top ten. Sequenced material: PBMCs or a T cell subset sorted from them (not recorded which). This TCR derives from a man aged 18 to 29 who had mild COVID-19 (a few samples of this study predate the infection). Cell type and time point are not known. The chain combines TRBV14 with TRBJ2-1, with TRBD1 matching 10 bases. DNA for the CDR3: TGTGCCAGCAGCCAAGGTTGGGACAGGGGAGCCAATGAGCAGTTCTTC. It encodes CASSQGWDRGANEQFF.